Following are 30 T cell receptor beta chains from one sample sequenced in a study of CD8+CD57+ T cells in acquired aplastic anemia. CDR3 and TCR beta VDJ profiling relied on a genomic DNA template. TCRdb redid the calling of the reads with MiXCR, one entry per CDR3 protein. The table records about 120,000 distinct CDR3 sequences, approximately 40% of them present only once. Patients selected for sequencing had displayed CD8+CD57+ cell expansion by flow cytometry. Sequenced: sorted CD4+, CD8+, or CD8+CD57+ T cells (not recorded which) from PBMCs. The receptors here all came from a human donor with aplastic anemia.

The rearrangement uses TRBV5-1 and TRBJ2-2; 10 bases are a match to TRBD2. The junction had 3 bases not matched to a gene; V was cut back by 1 base and J by 0 bases. CDR3 size: 17 residues. Germline V gene data show CDR1 as SGHRS and CDR2 as YFSETQ. The CDR3 loop reads CASSLLAGVANTGELFF. In DNA form, the CDR3 reads TGCGCCAGCAGCTTGCTAGCGGGGGTTGCGAACACCGGGGAGCTGTTTTTT.

With regard to this clonotype: The germline gene is not matched at one end of the junction; a read error may be the cause. CDR3 bases: TGTGCCACCAGTTCCGAGGGGGGGTCCTACAATGAGCAATTCTTC. Translating it yields CATSSEGGSYNEQFF. The chain combines TRBV24-1 with TRBJ2-1, with D maybe TRBD2 (7 bases). Germline V lookup: CDR1 KGHDR, CDR2 SFDVKD. The CDR3 has 15 amino acids.

There are many counts of this clonotype. The chain has TRBV6-2 or TRBV6-3 and TRBJ1-5, with 8 positions matching TRBD1. V dropped 6 bases and J dropped 7; count of bases not matched to a gene: 11. The germline gives CDR1 MNHEY, CDR2 SVGEGT. This CDR3 has 15 residues. DNA for the CDR3: TGTGCCAGCAGCTCCGGACAGGGTGAAAGGCAGCCCCAGCATTTT. Translation: CASSSGQGERQPQHF.

This clonotype occurred a few times. One base away lies a much larger clone, so this may be a sequencing read error. This rearrangement joins TRBV5-1 to TRBJ2-3; 9 nucleotides agree with TRBD2. The CDR3 has 15 amino acids. CDR1 is SGHRS and CDR2 is YFSETQ in the germline V gene. Trimming took 4 bases from V and 5 from J; bases not matched to a gene: 8. The CDR3 DNA reads TGCGCCAGCAGCCCCGGACTAGCGAACATAGATACGCAGTATTTT. Amino acids: CASSPGLANIDTQYF.

This clonotype was counted at least ten times. The rearrangement joins TRBV20-1 to TRBJ1-5; D gene unclear. Germline values: CDR1 DFQATT, CDR2 SNEGSKA (reference sequence). V shed 0 bases and J shed 6 bases, with 12 bases lying between them. The CDR3 is 14 residues long. CDR3 sequence reads: CSARESGPGQPQHF. The CDR3 region has the DNA TGCAGTGCTAGAGAAAGTGGGCCGGGTCAGCCCCAGCATTTT.

This chain connects TRBV29-1 to TRBJ1-4, with D maybe TRBD1 (6 bases). CDR3 size: 13 residues. In germline, CDR1 is SQVTM, CDR2 ANQGSEA. V lost 4 bases, J lost 8 bases, and 14 bases lay in between. Here the CDR3 reads CSVGRGGVEKLFF. The CDR3 DNA reads TGCAGCGTTGGACGGGGGGGCGTCGAAAAACTGTTTTTT.

This clonotype appeared a few times. The chain is built from TRBV28 and TRBJ1-1, with a weak D call TRBD1 (6 bases). Trimming removed 6 bases at V and 0 bases at J, with 11 bases between. The CDR3 consists of 14 residues. The germline CDR1 and CDR2 sequences are MDHEN and SYDVKM. CDR3 sequence (DNA): TGTGCCAGCAGACGGGGGCCCATGAACACTGAAGCTTTCTTT. Translating it yields CASRRGPMNTEAFF.

In its sample, this clonotype was seen once. The chain couples TRBV2 to TRBJ1-2; D remains unclear. CDR3 size: 13 residues. Trimming took off 6 bases at V and 10 bases at J, with 18 bases between the two ends. The germline CDR1 and CDR2 sequences are SNHLY and FYNNEI. The chain's CDR3 is CASRVSRENDYTF. DNA of the CDR3: TGTGCCAGCAGGGTGAGTAGAGAGAATGACTACACCTTC.

The sample holds many counts of this clonotype. This chain links TRBV24-1 with TRBJ1-5, with 9 bases matching TRBD1. The germline V gene has CDR1 KGHDR and CDR2 SFDVKD. This CDR3 is 15 amino acids long. Unmatched junction bases numbered 6, after V lost 5 bases and J lost 5 bases. The CDR3: CATSVVDRGDQPQHF. The CDR3 DNA is TGTGCCACCAGTGTCGTCGACAGGGGGGATCAGCCCCAGCATTTT.

V and J are TRBV7-6 and TRBJ2-7, with D possibly TRBD2 on 6 matching bases. Trimming shortened V by 7 bases and J by 0 bases, and 10 bases separated the two germline ends. CDR1 and CDR2 from the germline V gene are SGHVS and FNYEAQ. The CDR3 runs 13 residues. The CDR3 spells CASTAGPSYEQYF. CDR3 sequence (DNA): TGTGCCAGCACGGCGGGGCCCTCCTACGAGCAGTACTTC.

This clonotype has at least ten counts. V is TRBV19 and J is TRBJ2-5, with 13 positions matching TRBD2. Germline V gene sequence: CDR1 LNHDA, CDR2 SQIVND (reference sequence). The CDR3 runs to 15 residues. Trimming cost V 5 bases and J 5 bases; bases outside gene matches: 5. CDR3 sequence (DNA): TGTGCCAGTAGTGGGGGACTAGCGGGGCGGGAGACCCAGTACTTC. Protein product: CASSGGLAGRETQYF.

The chain uses TRBV30 and TRBJ1-1; 7 positions agree with TRBD1. CDR1 is GTSNPN, CDR2 SVGIG, per germline (reference sequence). CDR3 length: 14 residues. Germline trimming cut 2 bases from V and 4 bases from J; bases unmatched to any gene: 7. The CDR3 sequence: CAWSTGAAATEAFF. CDR3 nucleotides: TGTGCCTGGAGTACAGGGGCCGCCGCCACTGAAGCTTTCTTT.

The chain has TRBV7-2 and TRBJ1-2, with D hard to call. Germline V gene sequence: CDR1 SGHTA, CDR2 FQGNSA. V lost 5 bases and J lost 5, with 15 bases in between. This CDR3 has 14 residues. The CDR3 loop reads CASSPITVTYGYTF. The CDR3 nucleotides are TGTGCCAGCAGCCCGATTACAGTAACGTATGGCTACACCTTC.

The chain couples TRBV6-2 or TRBV6-3 to TRBJ2-3; D is perhaps TRBD2 (5 bases). The germline V gene encodes CDR1 MNHEY and CDR2 SVGEGT. V was clipped by 8 bases and J by 2 bases, with 14 bases between them. This CDR3 has 14 residues. The CDR3 here is CASARRAPTDTQYF. DNA of the CDR3: TGTGCCAGCGCCCGGCGGGCGCCCACAGATACGCAGTATTTT.

The chain joins TRBV2 to TRBJ2-7; 9 nucleotides agree with TRBD1. CDR1 is SNHLY, CDR2 FYNNEI, per germline. This CDR3 contains 14 residues. Trimming took 6 bases from V and 5 from J; bases not matched to a gene: 8. The CDR3 loop reads CASRAPTGGDEQYF. DNA for the CDR3: TGTGCCAGCAGGGCTCCGACAGGGGGGGACGAGCAGTACTTC.

The chain links TRBV29-1 to TRBJ1-2; D possibly corresponds to TRBD1 (5 bases). The CDR3 runs 12 residues. Trimming removed 6 bases from V and 6 bases from J, with 14 bases in between. Germline values: CDR1 SQVTM, CDR2 ANQGSEA. The DNA of the CDR3 is TGCAGCGTGCTGTCGGGGGGGGATGGCTACACCTTC. Its translation is CSVLSGGDGYTF.

Concerning this clonotype itself: The junction departs from the called germline gene at one end, perhaps through a read error. The V call is TRBV10-3, the J call TRBJ1-1, with D perhaps TRBD1 (5 bases). CDR3 length equals 13 residues. The germline gives CDR1 ENHRY, CDR2 SYGVKD. The CDR3 DNA follows: TGTGCCAGCAGTTACTCGGGGCGGACTGAAGCTTTCTTT. This codes for CASSYSGRTEAFF.

The V call is TRBV2, the J call TRBJ2-7, with 8 bases lining up with TRBD2. The length of the CDR3 is 14 residues. The J segment lost 7 bases and the V segment lost 8 bases, leaving 13 bases of the junction unmatched. Looked up from germline, CDR1 is SNHLY and CDR2 is FYNNEI. CDR3 region: CASREGGPKGEQYF. In DNA, the CDR3 is TGTGCCAGCCGGGAGGGGGGTCCAAAGGGGGAGCAGTACTTC.

This clonotype came up many times. The rearrangement uses TRBV7-2 and TRBJ1-3; unclear D gene. V lost 7 bases to trimming and J lost 3 bases, with 10 bases between them. The CDR3 consists of 13 residues. CDR1 is SGHTA and CDR2 is FQGNSA in the germline V gene. The CDR3 region has the DNA TGTGCCAGCACCTCAAACAGTGGAAACACCATATATTTT. Its protein product is CASTSNSGNTIYF.

This clonotype was found many times. The rearrangement links TRBV19 to TRBJ2-7; no clear D. In germline, CDR1 is LNHDA, CDR2 SQIVND (reference sequence). This CDR3 region has 12 residues. Trimming cost V 5 bases and J 7 bases, with 12 bases left between them. The CDR3, as DNA: TGTGCCAGTAGTCTGTCTATGGGTGAGCAGTACTTC. The encoded protein is CASSLSMGEQYF.

Ten or more counts support this clonotype. This chain connects TRBV7-2 to TRBJ1-5; 10 positions match TRBD1. V lost 0 bases and J lost 2; bases outside the gene matches: 1. This CDR3 has 16 residues. Germline CDR1 is SGHTA and CDR2 is FQGNSA. The CDR3 bases are TGTGCCAGCAGCTTAGCTGGGACAGGGGGCAATCAGCCCCAGCATTTT. The encoded protein is CASSLAGTGGNQPQHF.

This clonotype was counted between two and nine times. V usage is TRBV25-1 and J usage is TRBJ2-3, with D perhaps matching TRBD2 (6 bases). Trimming took 5 bases from V and 6 from J, leaving 21 bases between them. CDR1 and CDR2 from the germline V gene are MGHDK and SYGVNS. CDR3 length: 16 residues. CDR3 DNA: TGTGCCAGCAGTCCCTGGGACTCCCCCACCTCCGATACGCAGTATTTT. It codes for CASSPWDSPTSDTQYF.

Worth noting for this clonotype: A much larger clone is a single base away; this may be a read error. V is TRBV14 and J is TRBJ1-3; 7 bases align to TRBD1. The CDR3 contains 16 residues. Germline CDR1 reads SGHDN; CDR2 reads FVKESK. The CDR3: CASSPLGTVGGNTVYF. DNA of the CDR3: TGTGCCAGCAGCCCGCTAGGGACAGTCGGAGGAAACACCGTATATTTT.

The rearrangement uses TRBV12-3 or TRBV12-4 and TRBJ1-4; 7 bases match TRBD1. The V segment lost 4 bases and the J segment 7 bases; nucleotides outside the gene matches: 12. This CDR3 has 16 residues. The CDR3 here is CASSSWGGGYGEKLFF. CDR3 DNA: TGTGCCAGCAGTTCCTGGGGAGGGGGCTATGGTGAAAAACTGTTTTTT.

This clonotype has a count of ten or more. The J gene is TRBJ2-4, the V gene TRBV7-2; tentatively, D is TRBD1 (5 bases). V lost 5 bases and J lost 7, with 9 bases in between. The length of the CDR3 is 12 residues. CDR1 is SGHTA, CDR2 FQGNSA, per germline. CDR3 loop: CASSPAGNIQYF. CDR3 nucleotide sequence: TGTGCCAGCAGCCCCGCAGGGAACATTCAGTACTTC.

This clonotype was counted at least ten times. This sequence joins TRBV7-2 and TRBJ1-4; D is undetermined. Germline loops: CDR1 SGHTA, CDR2 FQGNSA. The CDR3 has 16 amino acids. V was pared by 0 bases and J by 5 bases, with 13 bases between. The CDR3 protein is CASSLAGTVNNEKLFF. CDR3 coding DNA: TGTGCCAGCAGCTTAGCAGGAACAGTGAACAATGAAAAACTGTTTTTT.

This clonotype has a count of ten or more. The genes are TRBV24-1 and TRBJ1-4, with TRBD1 as a possible D gene (6 bases). The germline CDR1 and CDR2 sequences are KGHDR and SFDVKD. This CDR3 region has 14 residues. Trimming removed 4 bases at V and 7 bases at J, with 12 bases between. The CDR3 region has the DNA TGTGCCACCAGTGAGGGGTCAGGGGTTGAAAAACTGTTTTTT. Its protein is CATSEGSGVEKLFF.

This clonotype was seen a handful of times. This clone may be a read error of a much larger clone one base away. The chain couples TRBV20-1 to TRBJ2-4, with a tentative D call TRBD2 (6 bases). The CDR3 sequence is 14 residues long. V lost 3 bases and J lost 8, with 17 bases in between. From germline, CDR1 is DFQATT and CDR2 SNEGSKA (reference sequence). CDR3 nucleotides: TGCAGTGCTAGCGATGGACGGGGGTCGGACATTCAGTACTTC. This translates into CSASDGRGSDIQYF.

In its sample, this clonotype was seen a few times. The rearrangement uses TRBV6-6 and TRBJ2-5, with D unresolved. This CDR3 has 11 amino acids. Germline CDR1 and CDR2: MNHNY and SVGAGI (reference sequence). Trimming stripped 2 bases from V and 7 bases from J, with 5 bases between. For the CDR3, the DNA is TGTGCCAGCAGTTACGAGCGGACCCAGTACTTC. This gives the protein CASSYERTQYF.

This clonotype was counted at least ten times. This chain links TRBV19 with TRBJ2-5, with 11 bases aligning to TRBD2. Trimming at V came to 4 bases and at J to 5 bases, leaving 12 bases not matched to a gene. The CDR3 contains 17 residues. Germline lookup yields CDR1 LNHDA and CDR2 SQIVND (reference sequence). CDR3 protein: CASSRGLAGGSGETQYF. The DNA for the CDR3 is TGTGCCAGTAGTAGGGGCCTAGCGGGGGGATCTGGGGAGACCCAGTACTTC.